This T cell receptor beta chain appears in the sequencing data of a study of blood T cells in healthy people across ages. General study findings and limits: Age showed a roughly linear inverse relationship with TCR beta diversity per million T cells.

With 10 bases clipped from V and 0 bases from J, the junction kept 22 bases outside the gene matches. The germline gives CDR1 KGHDR, CDR2 SFDVKD. This CDR3 has 20 amino acids. Primed by a sample-barcoded 5' primer and a J-beta primer mix, a second PCR proceeded for about 6 to 11 cycles. Via MiXCR, TCRdb re-called the 5' RACE reads, giving one row per CDR3 protein. The sample contains roughly 860,000 distinct CDR3 sequences, approximately 67% of which appear only once. Every sample had a minimum of 6.5 million PBMCs isolated. Per sample, no less than 5.5 micrograms of total RNA were extracted. As for this clonotype: Its specificity is not known.

The V call is TRBV24-1, the J call TRBJ2-3; TRBD1 aligns across 9 bases. Sequencing was done on a sample of blood. The TCR sequence derives from a man aged 25 to 45 in good health. The CDR3 DNA reads TGTGCCACAATCAATCGGGACAGGGACACCTGCCCGGCTAGCACAGATACGCAGTATTTT. It yields the protein CATINRDRDTCPASTDTQYF.